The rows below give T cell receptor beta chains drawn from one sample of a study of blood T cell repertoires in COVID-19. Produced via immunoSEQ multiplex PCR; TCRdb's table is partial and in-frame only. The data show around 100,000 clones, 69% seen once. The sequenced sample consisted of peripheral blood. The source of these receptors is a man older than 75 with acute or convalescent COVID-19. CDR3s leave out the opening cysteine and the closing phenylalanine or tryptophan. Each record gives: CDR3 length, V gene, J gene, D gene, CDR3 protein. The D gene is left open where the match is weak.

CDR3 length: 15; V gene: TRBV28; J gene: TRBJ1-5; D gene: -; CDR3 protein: ASNLAGAGASNQPQH
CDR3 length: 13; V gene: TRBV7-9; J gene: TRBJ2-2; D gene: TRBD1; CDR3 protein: ASSFVGTGGRELF
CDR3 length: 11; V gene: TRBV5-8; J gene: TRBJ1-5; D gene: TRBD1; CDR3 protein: ASSLTGGQPQH
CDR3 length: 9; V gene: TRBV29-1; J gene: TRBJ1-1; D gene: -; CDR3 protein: SAGRQTEAF
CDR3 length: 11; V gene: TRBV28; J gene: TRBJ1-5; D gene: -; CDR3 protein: ASTLPTGLHQH
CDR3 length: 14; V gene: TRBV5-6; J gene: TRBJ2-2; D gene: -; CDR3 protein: ASSLPVGANTGELF
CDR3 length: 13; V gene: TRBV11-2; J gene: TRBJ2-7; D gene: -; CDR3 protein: ASSLGDSRYYEQY
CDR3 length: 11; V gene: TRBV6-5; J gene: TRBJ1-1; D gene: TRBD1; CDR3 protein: ASSYSPGQGVF
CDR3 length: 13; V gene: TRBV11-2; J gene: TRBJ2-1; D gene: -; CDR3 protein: ASSFERGGYNEQF
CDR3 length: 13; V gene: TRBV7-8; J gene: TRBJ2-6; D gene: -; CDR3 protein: ASRPPSSGANVLT
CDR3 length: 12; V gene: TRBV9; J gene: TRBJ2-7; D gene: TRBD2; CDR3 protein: ASSKSGLAYEQY
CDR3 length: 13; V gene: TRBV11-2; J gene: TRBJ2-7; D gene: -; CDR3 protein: ASSLEVGRAYEQY
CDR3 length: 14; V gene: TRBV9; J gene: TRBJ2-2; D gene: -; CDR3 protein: ASSVRSGTDTGELF
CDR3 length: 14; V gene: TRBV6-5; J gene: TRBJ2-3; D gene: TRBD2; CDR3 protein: ASSSRGSGATDTQY
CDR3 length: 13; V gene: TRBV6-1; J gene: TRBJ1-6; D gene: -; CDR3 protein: ASSRGSVGNSPLH
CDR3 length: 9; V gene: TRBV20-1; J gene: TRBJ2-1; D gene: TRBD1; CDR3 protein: SASGTGEQF
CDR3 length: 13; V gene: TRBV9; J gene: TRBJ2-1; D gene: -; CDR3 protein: ASSVAGTVGNEQF
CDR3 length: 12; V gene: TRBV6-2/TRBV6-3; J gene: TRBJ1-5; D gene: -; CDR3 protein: ASSYPGETMPQH
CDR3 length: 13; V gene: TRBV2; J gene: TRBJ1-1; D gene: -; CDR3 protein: ASRGYSGGDTEAF
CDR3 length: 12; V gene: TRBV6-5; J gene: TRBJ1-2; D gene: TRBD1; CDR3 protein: ASTPDRLANGYT
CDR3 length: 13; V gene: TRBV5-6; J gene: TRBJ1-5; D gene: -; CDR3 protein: ASSLGGGWRQPQH
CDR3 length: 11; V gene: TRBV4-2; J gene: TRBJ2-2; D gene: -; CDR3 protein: ASSPQTVRELF
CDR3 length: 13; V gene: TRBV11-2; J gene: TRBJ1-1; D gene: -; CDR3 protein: ASSSRLSPDTEAF
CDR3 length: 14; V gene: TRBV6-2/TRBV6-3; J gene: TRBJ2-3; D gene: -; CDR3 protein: ASSAWRAGSTDTQY
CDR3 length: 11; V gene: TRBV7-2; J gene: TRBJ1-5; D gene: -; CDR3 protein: ASSLVDSQPQH
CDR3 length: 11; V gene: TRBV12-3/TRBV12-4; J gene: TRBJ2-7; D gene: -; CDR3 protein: ASSSDRLYEQY
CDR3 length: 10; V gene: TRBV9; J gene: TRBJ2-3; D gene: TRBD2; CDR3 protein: ASGRATDTQY
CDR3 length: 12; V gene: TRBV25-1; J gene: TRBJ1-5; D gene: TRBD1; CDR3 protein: ASSATGGDQPQH
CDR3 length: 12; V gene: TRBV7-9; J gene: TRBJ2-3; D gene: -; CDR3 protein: ASSFDTSTDTQY
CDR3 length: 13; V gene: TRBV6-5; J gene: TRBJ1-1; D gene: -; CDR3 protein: ASAKSGVIAPEAF
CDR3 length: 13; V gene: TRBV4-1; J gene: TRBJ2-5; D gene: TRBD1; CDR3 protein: ASSPWPDRQETQY
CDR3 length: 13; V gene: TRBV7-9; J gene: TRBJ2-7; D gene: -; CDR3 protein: ASSFDSGYVRQQY
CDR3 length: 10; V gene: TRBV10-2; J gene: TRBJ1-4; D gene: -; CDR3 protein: ASSDRVEKLF
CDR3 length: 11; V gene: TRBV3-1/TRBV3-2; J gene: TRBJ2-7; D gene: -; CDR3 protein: ASSQLGGYEQY
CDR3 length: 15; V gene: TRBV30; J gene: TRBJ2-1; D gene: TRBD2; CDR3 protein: ASEGLAGPSSYNEQF
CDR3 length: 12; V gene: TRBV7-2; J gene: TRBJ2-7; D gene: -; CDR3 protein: ASGSPPGHPPLY
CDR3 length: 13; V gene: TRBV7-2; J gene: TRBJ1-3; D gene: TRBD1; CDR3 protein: ASSLDRRGANTIY
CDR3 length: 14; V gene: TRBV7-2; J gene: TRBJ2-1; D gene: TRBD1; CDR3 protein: ASSSPGTGPYNEQF
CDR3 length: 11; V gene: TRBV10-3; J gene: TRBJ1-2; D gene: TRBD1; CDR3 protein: AISEGTDYGYT
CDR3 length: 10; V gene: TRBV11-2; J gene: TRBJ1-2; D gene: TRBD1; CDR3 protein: ASSLEGQENT
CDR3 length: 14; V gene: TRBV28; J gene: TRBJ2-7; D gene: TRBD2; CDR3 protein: ASSLRAGTVTYEQY
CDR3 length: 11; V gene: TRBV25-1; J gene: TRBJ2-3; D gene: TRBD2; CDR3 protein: ASRLALTDTQY
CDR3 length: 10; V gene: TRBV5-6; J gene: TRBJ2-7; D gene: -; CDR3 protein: ASSSRVGEQY
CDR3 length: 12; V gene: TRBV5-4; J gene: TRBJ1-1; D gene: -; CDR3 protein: ASSLAGANTEAF
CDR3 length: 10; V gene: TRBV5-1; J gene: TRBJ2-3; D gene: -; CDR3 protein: ASSEGHSTQY
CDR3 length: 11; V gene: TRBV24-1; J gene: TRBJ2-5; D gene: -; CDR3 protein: ATSAGDAETQY
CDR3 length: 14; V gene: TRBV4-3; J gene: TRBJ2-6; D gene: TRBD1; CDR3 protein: ASSPGQGAGANVLT
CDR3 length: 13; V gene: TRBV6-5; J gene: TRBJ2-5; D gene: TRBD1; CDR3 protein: ASSVADRERETQY
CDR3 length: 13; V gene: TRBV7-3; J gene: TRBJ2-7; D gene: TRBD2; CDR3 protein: ASSLALAGVGEQY
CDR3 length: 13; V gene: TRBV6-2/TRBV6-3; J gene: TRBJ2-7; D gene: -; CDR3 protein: ASSYSPDTSYEQY
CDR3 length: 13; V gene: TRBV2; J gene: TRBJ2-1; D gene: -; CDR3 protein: ASTNSRGGYNEQF
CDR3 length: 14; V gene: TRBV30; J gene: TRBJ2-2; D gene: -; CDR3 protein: AWTLVGGTNTGELF
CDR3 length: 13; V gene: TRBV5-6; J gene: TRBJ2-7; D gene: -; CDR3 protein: ASSLSWSNTYEQY
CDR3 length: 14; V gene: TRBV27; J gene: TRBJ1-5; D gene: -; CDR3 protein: ASSLSGLPGNQPQH
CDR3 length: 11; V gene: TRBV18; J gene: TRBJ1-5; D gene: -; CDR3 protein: ASSPTGNQPQH